The 16 T cell receptor beta chains listed next were all sequenced from one sample in a study of identical twins. One entry per CDR3 protein, called by TCRdb with MiXCR from the 5' RACE reads. The sample has hundreds of thousands of distinct CDR3 sequences, around 8.1% seen once. These same data were also listed under a study on yellow fever vaccine responses in identical twins.

The sample consisted of memory (CD45RO+) T cells sorted from blood. All receptors come from a woman between 18 and 30 years old in good health.

This clonotype was found many times. The chain uses TRBV11-2 and TRBJ2-5, with 14 bases lining up with TRBD2. The V gene end was trimmed by 5 bases and the J gene end by 5 bases; junction bases not matched to a gene: 4. CDR1 and CDR2 from the germline V gene are SGHAT and FQNNGV. CDR3 length equals 15 residues. CDR3: CASSRGLAGEETQYF. Written as DNA, the CDR3 is TGTGCCAGCAGCCGGGGACTAGCGGGGGAGGAGACCCAGTACTTC.

This rearrangement joins TRBV5-1 to TRBJ2-1; 11 positions match TRBD2. The trim removed 5 bases at V and 9 bases at J, leaving 7 bases unmatched. CDR1 and CDR2 from the germline V gene are SGHRS and YFSETQ. CDR3 length: 14 residues. The CDR3 sequence: CASSPDLAGGEQFF. In nucleotides, the CDR3 is TGCGCCAGCAGTCCGGACCTAGCGGGAGGTGAGCAGTTCTTC. Full variable domain (missing parts from reference TRBV5-1 and TRBJ2-1): KAGVTQTPRYLIKTRGQQVTLSCSPISGHRSVSWYQQTPGQGLQFLFEYFSETQRNKGNFPGRFSGRQFSNSRSEMNVSTLELGDSALYLCASSPDLAGGEQFFGPGTRLTVL.

The chain combines TRBV24-1 with TRBJ1-5, with D uncertain. V dropped 5 bases and J dropped 1 base, with 8 bases sitting between them. The CDR3 loop spans 14 amino acids. Per the germline V gene, CDR1 is KGHDR and CDR2 is SFDVKD. CDR3: CATSAPGSNQPQHF. Here the CDR3 DNA reads TGTGCCACCAGTGCGCCGGGGAGCAATCAGCCCCAGCATTTT.

This chain connects TRBV11-1 to TRBJ2-3; 7 bases match TRBD2. This CDR3 spans 15 amino acids. The V gene end was trimmed by 3 bases and the J gene end by 6 bases; junction bases not matched to a gene: 9. In germline, CDR1 is SGHAT, CDR2 FQDESV (reference sequence). CDR3 nucleotides: TGTGCCAGCAGCTTGAGGACTAGTAGTTCTGATACGCAGTATTTT. This gives the protein CASSLRTSSSDTQYF.

This clonotype has ten or more counts. This chain connects TRBV5-1 to TRBJ2-5; a possible D gene is TRBD1 (6 bases). There are 15 residues in the CDR3. Per the germline V gene, CDR1 is SGHRS and CDR2 is YFSETQ. Trimming pared 0 bases from V and 4 bases from J, leaving 13 bases between. The CDR3: CASSLENRDIETQYF. For the CDR3, the DNA is TGCGCCAGCAGCTTGGAAAACAGGGACATAGAGACCCAGTACTTC.

This chain links TRBV7-8 with TRBJ2-1; the match to TRBD2 covers 10 bases. With 3 bases clipped from V and 0 bases from J, the junction kept 5 bases outside the gene matches. This CDR3 has 17 residues. CDR1 SGHVS and CDR2 FQNEAQ come from the germline V gene. The CDR3 protein is CASSLRGLASSYNEQFF. The CDR3, as DNA: TGTGCCAGCAGCTTGAGGGGACTAGCGAGCTCCTACAATGAGCAGTTCTTC.

This clonotype was counted at least ten times. J is TRBJ2-2 and V is TRBV12-3 or TRBV12-4; no clear D. The V and J ends lost 9 bases and 2 bases respectively, with 4 bases between them. The CDR3 spans 11 residues. The CDR3 DNA reads TGTGCCAGTCTCAACACCGGGGAGCTGTTTTTT. Its protein product is CASLNTGELFF.

The sample holds many counts of this clonotype. The rearrangement links TRBV12-3 or TRBV12-4 to TRBJ1-1; D not resolved. Trimming removed 10 bases at V and 1 base at J, with 13 bases between. This CDR3 region has 13 residues. The DNA for the CDR3 is TGTGCCATCATGGTCCCTTCGAACACTGAAGCTTTCTTT. Translating it yields CAIMVPSNTEAFF.

The sample holds a few counts of this clonotype. The CDR3 region is CASSPRNSQSTDTQYF. The CDR3 DNA is TGTGCCAGCTCACCAAGGAACAGCCAGAGCACAGATACGCAGTATTTT. The gene calls are TRBV18 and TRBJ2-3; D gene uncertain. V was cut by 2 bases and J by 0 bases, with 12 bases left in between. Germline V gene data show CDR1 as KGHSH and CDR2 as LQKENI. The CDR3 has 16 amino acids.

The chain has TRBV3-1 and TRBJ2-7; the D gene is possibly TRBD2 (7 bases). The V end lost 4 bases, the J end lost 6 bases, and 16 bases lay between the germline ends. The germline CDR1 and CDR2 sequences are LGHDT and YNNKEL (reference sequence). This CDR3 comprises 14 residues. The CDR3 sequence is CASSPRLGGREQYF. DNA of the CDR3: TGTGCCAGCAGCCCCAGACTGGGGGGGCGCGAGCAGTACTTC.

This chain uses TRBV10-3 with TRBJ2-7; 14 positions agree with TRBD2. The CDR3 sequence is 17 residues long. Germline V lookup: CDR1 ENHRY, CDR2 SYGVKD. V gave up 11 bases and J gave up 6 bases; unmatched junction bases: 18. DNA for the CDR3: TGTGCCTCGCGCCACGGGACTAGCGGGGGCCTGGCGTTCGAGCAGTACTTC. Translated: CASRHGTSGGLAFEQYF.

In its sample, this clonotype was seen many times. This chain uses TRBV24-1 with TRBJ2-7; tentative D call: TRBD1 (6 bases). This CDR3 spans 17 amino acids. Germline lookup yields CDR1 KGHDR and CDR2 SFDVKD. V gave up 2 bases and J gave up 0 bases, with 16 bases separating them. The CDR3 coding sequence is TGTGCCACCAGTGATTCTGCGAGGGACAAGGGCTCCTACGAGCAGTACTTC. Translation: CATSDSARDKGSYEQYF.

The chain is built from TRBV11-3 and TRBJ2-2; D is undetermined. In germline, CDR1 is SGHNT, CDR2 YENEEA. CDR3 length: 15 residues. V gave up 5 bases and J gave up 0 bases, with 10 bases separating them. The CDR3 nucleotides are TGTGCCAGCAGCGGCGGCAGCTCGAACACCGGGGAGCTGTTTTTT. Encoded protein: CASSGGSSNTGELFF.

This clonotype was counted once. This chain connects TRBV3-1 to TRBJ2-7; 7 nucleotides align to TRBD2. Germline-derived CDR1 and CDR2 are LGHDT and YNNKEL (reference sequence). Trimming took 6 bases from V and 0 from J; bases not matched to a gene: 8. CDR3 length: 15 amino acids. This CDR3 reads CASSLGTMSSYEQYF. The CDR3 DNA sequence: TGTGCCAGCAGTCTTGGGACTATGAGCTCCTACGAGCAGTACTTC.

This clonotype was counted between two and nine times. The chain uses TRBV28 and TRBJ2-2; 8 positions match TRBD2. Germline assignment: CDR1 MDHEN and CDR2 SYDVKM. The junction had 4 bases not matched to a gene; V was cut back by 3 bases and J by 1 base. CDR3 length: 16 amino acids. In DNA, the CDR3 is TGTGCCAGCAGTTTTGGGGGACTAGTGAACACCGGGGAGCTGTTTTTT. The encoded protein is CASSFGGLVNTGELFF.

The chain links TRBV10-2 to TRBJ2-7; perhaps TRBD2 as D (6 bases). CDR3 size: 11 residues. Germline assignment: CDR1 WSHSY and CDR2 SAAADI. Between the trimmed V and J ends, which lost 4 bases and 7 bases, there was a span of 8 bases. CDR3 protein: CASSGREEQYF. The CDR3, as DNA: TGCGCCAGCAGTGGTCGGGAGGAGCAGTACTTC.